Below are 5 T cell receptor beta chains sequenced from a single sample in a study of Ad26.COV2.S vaccination and SARS-CoV-2 variants. The treatment was: 15 to 20 received Ad26.COV2.S at low or high dose, single or two shots; about five received placebo; per-sample allocation not given. Sampling was performed 63 days after the first vaccine or placebo injection. The method was immunoSEQ multiplex PCR; TCRdb's version includes in-frame clones alone and lacks a portion of them. Among 410,000 or so clones, approximately 90% were seen once, and the ten largest hold over 1.5%. This specimen was peripheral blood, taken in a trial of Ad26.COV2.S vaccine versus placebo. The origin of the receptors is a person aged 18-65 years who received the Ad26.COV2.S COVID-19 vaccine or a placebo.

This clone was seen just once. V and J are TRBV19 and TRBJ1-2, with D hard to call. The CDR3 is 11 residues long. Germline lookup yields CDR1 LNHDA and CDR2 SQIVND (reference sequence). Trimming stripped 7 bases from V and 5 bases from J, with 8 bases between. CDR3 sequence reads: CASTGVYGYTF. The CDR3 region has the DNA TGTGCCAGTACAGGAGTTTATGGCTACACCTTC.

The chain couples TRBV19 to TRBJ1-1; D possibly corresponds to TRBD1 (6 bases). Germline CDR1 and CDR2: LNHDA and SQIVND (reference sequence). There are 13 residues in the CDR3. Trimming took 7 bases from V and 0 from J, leaving 9 bases between them. CDR3 in DNA: TGTGCCAGTACCAACAGGGTGAACACTGAAGCTTTCTTT. This encodes CASTNRVNTEAFF.

The rearrangement joins TRBV4-1 to TRBJ1-1; 8 bases are shared with TRBD1. The CDR3 runs 16 residues. CDR1 MGHRA and CDR2 YSYEKL come from the germline V gene. Germline trimming cut 1 base from V and 3 bases from J; bases unmatched to any gene: 7. The CDR3, as DNA: TGCGCCAGCAGCCAAGTTGCGCAGACAGGGGACACTGAAGCTTTCTTT. This sequence encodes CASSQVAQTGDTEAFF.

This chain connects TRBV7-8 to TRBJ2-2; 9 bases are a match to TRBD1. Per the germline V gene, CDR1 is SGHVS and CDR2 is FQNEAQ. The ends lost 1 base at V and 6 bases at J; junction bases unmatched: 0. This CDR3 is built from 14 residues. The CDR3 protein is CASSLGQGAGELFF. The CDR3 DNA reads as TGTGCCAGCAGCTTAGGACAGGGGGCCGGGGAGCTGTTTTTT.

The chain uses TRBV28 and TRBJ1-1; tentatively, D is TRBD1 (5 bases). Germline V lookup: CDR1 MDHEN, CDR2 SYDVKM. Trimming left V 5 bases short and J 0 bases short, with 10 bases between. The CDR3 runs 14 residues. The CDR3 nucleotides are TGTGCCAGCAGTCCTCCGGGGGTGAACACTGAAGCTTTCTTT. Its protein product is CASSPPGVNTEAFF.